The rows below give T cell receptor beta chains drawn from one sample of a study of shared clonotypes between healthy human individuals. The method was immunoSEQ multiplex PCR; TCRdb's version includes in-frame clones alone and lacks a portion of them. The sample has roughly 770,000 clones; about 97% are singletons. The sequenced sample consisted of naive CD8+ T cells sorted from blood. These receptors all come from a man aged 30 to 39 in good health. Each CDR3 is given with its conserved first and last residue. Rows give clone size only sometimes, using once, few, many, or a class for an expanded clone.

abundance: .
v_gene: TRBV6-5
j_gene: TRBJ2-1
CDR3aa: CASSPAGGPWDEQFF

abundance: .
v_gene: TRBV4-1
j_gene: TRBJ2-7
CDR3aa: CASSPTRQGAYEQYF

abundance: once
v_gene: TRBV7-3
j_gene: TRBJ2-2
CDR3aa: CASSFGSNTGELFF

abundance: .
v_gene: TRBV7-8
j_gene: TRBJ2-7
CDR3aa: CASSPPLTSGRGLDEQYF

abundance: .
v_gene: TRBV7-9
j_gene: TRBJ1-5
CDR3aa: CASSLSAGGQPQHF

abundance: .
v_gene: TRBV28
j_gene: TRBJ1-4
CDR3aa: CASETFRGGGEKLFF

abundance: .
v_gene: TRBV5-4
j_gene: TRBJ1-1
CDR3aa: CASSLWGDTEAFF

abundance: .
v_gene: TRBV29-1
j_gene: TRBJ1-1
CDR3aa: CSVEGRGGNTEAFF

abundance: .
v_gene: TRBV27
j_gene: TRBJ2-7
CDR3aa: CASSLDLTGVPYEQYF

abundance: .
v_gene: TRBV18
j_gene: TRBJ2-1
CDR3aa: CASSPWEPGLNPNEQFF

abundance: .
v_gene: TRBV29-1
j_gene: TRBJ2-7
CDR3aa: CSVEDPGQGTYEQYF

abundance: .
v_gene: TRBV7-9
j_gene: TRBJ2-7
CDR3aa: CASSLPRERAHSYEQYF

abundance: .
v_gene: TRBV7-9
j_gene: TRBJ2-7
CDR3aa: CASSSERETYEQYF

abundance: .
v_gene: TRBV11-2
j_gene: TRBJ2-7
CDR3aa: CASSSPDRERWYEQYF

abundance: .
v_gene: TRBV10-3
j_gene: TRBJ2-3
CDR3aa: CAIKSTSGLTDTQYF

abundance: .
v_gene: TRBV28
j_gene: TRBJ2-6
CDR3aa: CASSFPTGVGANVLTF

abundance: .
v_gene: TRBV5-1
j_gene: TRBJ1-3
CDR3aa: CASSLLGGPGNTIYF

abundance: .
v_gene: TRBV27
j_gene: TRBJ1-2
CDR3aa: CASSTTGGNYGYTF

abundance: .
v_gene: TRBV11-2
j_gene: TRBJ2-1
CDR3aa: CASSLDQGYSYNEQFF

abundance: .
v_gene: TRBV27
j_gene: TRBJ2-1
CDR3aa: CASSLVANYNEQFF

abundance: .
v_gene: TRBV29-1
j_gene: TRBJ1-2
CDR3aa: CSVYRGPGYTF

abundance: .
v_gene: TRBV29-1
j_gene: TRBJ2-1
CDR3aa: CSVEEGVAGNMVDEQFF

abundance: .
v_gene: TRBV27
j_gene: TRBJ2-2
CDR3aa: CASSLIMGELFF

abundance: .
v_gene: TRBV27
j_gene: TRBJ2-2
CDR3aa: CASSAGLAGAPAGELFF

abundance: .
v_gene: TRBV14
j_gene: TRBJ2-7
CDR3aa: CASSLWDFYEQYF

abundance: .
v_gene: TRBV7-2
j_gene: TRBJ2-7
CDR3aa: CASSWGQGALAYEQYF

abundance: .
v_gene: TRBV6-5
j_gene: TRBJ1-5
CDR3aa: CASSYGTGANQPQHF

abundance: few
v_gene: TRBV6-5
j_gene: TRBJ2-2
CDR3aa: CASSYSSVGELFF

abundance: .
v_gene: TRBV28
j_gene: TRBJ1-1
CDR3aa: CASSLLRVSTEAFF

abundance: .
v_gene: TRBV28
j_gene: TRBJ1-2
CDR3aa: CATISRDRASSNYGYTF

abundance: .
v_gene: TRBV7-8
j_gene: TRBJ2-1
CDR3aa: CASSLAGDNEQFF

abundance: .
v_gene: TRBV30
j_gene: TRBJ2-7
CDR3aa: CAWSPDPTSDYEQYF

abundance: .
v_gene: TRBV11-2
j_gene: TRBJ2-1
CDR3aa: CASSLGGDEQFF

abundance: .
v_gene: TRBV2
j_gene: TRBJ1-5
CDR3aa: CASSEDDRGGVWPQHF

abundance: once
v_gene: TRBV27
j_gene: TRBJ2-1
CDR3aa: CASSLTRPSSYNEQFF

abundance: .
v_gene: TRBV7-9
j_gene: TRBJ2-5
CDR3aa: CASSLIRGARETQYF

abundance: .
v_gene: TRBV10-2
j_gene: TRBJ2-2
CDR3aa: CASTPSGGRAGELFF

abundance: .
v_gene: TRBV30
j_gene: TRBJ1-2
CDR3aa: CAWLVPGHPNYGYTF

abundance: once
v_gene: TRBV28
j_gene: TRBJ2-7
CDR3aa: CASSLRDLPYEQYF

abundance: .
v_gene: TRBV7-9
j_gene: TRBJ2-5
CDR3aa: CASSPGSQETQYF

abundance: .
v_gene: TRBV7-9
j_gene: TRBJ2-7
CDR3aa: CASSRRTDYEQYF